This TCR beta chain appears in the sequencing data of a study of blood T cell repertoires in COVID-19. Study processing details: Estimation of nucleated cell counts was performed using reference gene primer amplification. Sequencing used immunoSEQ multiplex PCR; TCRdb keeps in-frame clones, though not all of them. That table gives V, J and clone size, and the DNA gave D and trimming. Here the sample spans tens of thousands of clones, approximately 90% being singletons. Sequencing was carried out using peripheral blood. The receptor comes from a woman aged 50 to 60 with acute or convalescent COVID-19.

CDR3 nucleotide sequence: TGTGCCAGCAGTTACGGGGCGGGACGGTCCAATTCACCCCTCCACTTT. Protein: CASSYGAGRSNSPLHF. This rearrangement joins TRBV6-5 to TRBJ1-6, with a weak D call TRBD1 (5 bases). This CDR3 is 16 amino acids long. V was shortened by 2 bases and J by 7 bases, with 15 bases between the two germline ends. CDR1 is MNHEY, CDR2 SVGAGI, per germline.